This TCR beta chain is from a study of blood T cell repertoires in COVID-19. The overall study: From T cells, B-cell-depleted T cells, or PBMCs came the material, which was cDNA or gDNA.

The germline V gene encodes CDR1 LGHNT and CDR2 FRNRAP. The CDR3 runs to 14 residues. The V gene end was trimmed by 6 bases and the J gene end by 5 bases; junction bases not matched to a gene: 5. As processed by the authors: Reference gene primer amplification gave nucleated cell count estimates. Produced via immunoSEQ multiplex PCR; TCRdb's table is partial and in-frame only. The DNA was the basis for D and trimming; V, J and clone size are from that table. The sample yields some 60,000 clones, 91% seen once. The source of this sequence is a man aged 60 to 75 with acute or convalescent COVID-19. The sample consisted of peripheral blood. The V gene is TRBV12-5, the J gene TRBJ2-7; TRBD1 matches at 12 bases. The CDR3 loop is CASGPGTGGDEQYF. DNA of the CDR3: TGTGCTAGTGGGCCCGGGACAGGGGGCGACGAGCAGTACTTC.